The 15 T cell receptor beta chains reported below all come from one sample, sequenced in a study of T cell repertoires in cytomegalovirus infection (dated by TCRdb to the late 2010s). TCRdb names Illumina HiSeq 1500 as the instrument used. TCRdb handled the public reads itself, with Q25 trimming in fastp and clone calling in MiXCR, and kept productive beta chains. Rows are unified per CDR3 protein, each entry keeping the most common DNA and genes. This sample gives approximately 190,000 distinct CDR3 sequences in total; about a tenth of them show up just once. About 4.2% of the sample belongs to the ten largest clones. The material sequenced was PBMCs. The receptors shown here come from a human donor in good health (CMV status not recorded). Some clones in this sample may be carry-over from other donors' samples.

This clonotype was observed at least ten times. The genes are TRBV25-1 and TRBJ2-1, with D possibly TRBD2 on 5 matching bases. The CDR3 is 15 amino acids. V was trimmed by 1 base and J by 8 bases, leaving 15 bases between them. The germline V gene encodes CDR1 MGHDK and CDR2 SYGVNS. Written as DNA, the CDR3 is TGTGCCAGCAGTGAATCTGGAAGGGTGGAGGATGAGCAGTTCTTC. Its protein is CASSESGRVEDEQFF.

This clonotype has ten or more counts. The chain employs TRBV7-2 and TRBJ2-7; 14 nucleotides line up with TRBD2. Germline V gene sequence: CDR1 SGHTA, CDR2 FQGNSA. The CDR3 is made up of 17 amino acids. The V segment lost 3 bases and the J segment 5 bases; nucleotides outside the gene matches: 9. Here the CDR3 DNA reads TGTGCCAGCAGCTTGAGGGGGACTAGCGGGAGTCCGGACGAGCAGTACTTC. Amino acids: CASSLRGTSGSPDEQYF.

This chain uses TRBV5-1 with TRBJ1-1, with D perhaps TRBD1 (6 bases). Trimming left V 4 bases short and J 4 bases short, with 11 bases between. Germline V gives CDR1 SGHRS, CDR2 YFSETQ. This CDR3 has 13 residues. The DNA of the CDR3 is TGCGCCAGCAGCCCCGGGACACCCACTGAAGCTTTCTTT. Protein product: CASSPGTPTEAFF.

The chain couples TRBV27 to TRBJ2-1; 12 nucleotides align to TRBD2. Germline V CDR1 and CDR2: MNHEY, SMNVEV (reference sequence). The length of the CDR3 is 19 residues. V lost 5 bases to trimming and J lost 2 bases; unmatched junction nucleotides: 13. CDR3 amino acids: CASSATSGRSIGAYNEQFF. In DNA form, the CDR3 reads TGTGCCAGCAGTGCGACTAGCGGGAGATCGATAGGCGCCTACAATGAGCAGTTCTTC.

This clonotype came up a few times. The chain carries TRBV28 and TRBJ2-6; D is ambiguous. In germline, CDR1 is MDHEN, CDR2 SYDVKM. V gave up 5 bases and J gave up 2 bases, with 13 bases separating them. The CDR3 has 16 amino acids. The CDR3 bases are TGTGCCAGCAGTCTCCATCCGGGTGCTGGGGCCAACGTCCTGACTTTC. It encodes CASSLHPGAGANVLTF.

This clonotype was detected a few times. The chain uses TRBV7-9 and TRBJ1-4; 8 bases fit TRBD1. This CDR3 region has 15 residues. V lost 5 bases to trimming and J lost 4 bases; unmatched junction nucleotides: 6. In germline, CDR1 is SEHNR, CDR2 FQNEAQ (reference sequence). The CDR3 here is CASSADRALNEKLFF. The DNA for the CDR3 is TGTGCCAGCAGCGCGGACAGGGCCCTTAATGAAAAACTGTTTTTT.

This rearrangement joins TRBV15 to TRBJ2-5, with a weak D call TRBD1 (5 bases). In germline, CDR1 is LNHNV, CDR2 YYDKDF (reference sequence). This CDR3 comprises 14 residues. Between the trimmed V and J ends, which lost 4 bases and 5 bases, there was a span of 14 bases. CDR3 loop: CATSKLQARETQYF. In nucleotides, the CDR3 is TGTGCCACCAGCAAACTACAGGCTCGCGAGACCCAGTACTTC.

The table lists this clonotype with many counts. The gene calls are TRBV7-2 and TRBJ2-1, with TRBD2 identical over 15 bases. Losses at the gene ends were 4 bases for V and 8 bases for J; bases not matched to a gene: 6. Looked up from germline, CDR1 is SGHTA and CDR2 is FQGNSA. There are 16 residues in the CDR3. CDR3: CASSWTSGRAGDEQFF. CDR3 nucleotide sequence: TGTGCCAGCAGCTGGACTAGCGGGAGGGCCGGAGATGAGCAGTTCTTC.

This clonotype has more than one count but fewer than ten. The V and J genes are TRBV19 and TRBJ2-7; D may be TRBD1 (5 bases). Germline V gives CDR1 LNHDA, CDR2 SQIVND (reference sequence). V lost 4 bases to trimming and J lost 1 base, with 11 bases between them. The length of the CDR3 is 14 residues. The CDR3 DNA follows: TGTGCCAGTAGTAGGGCAGGGATGTCCTACGAGCAGTACTTC. As protein: CASSRAGMSYEQYF.

The rearrangement links TRBV12-3 or TRBV12-4 to TRBJ2-5, with 7 bases identical to TRBD2. This CDR3 is built from 15 residues. The V segment lost 3 bases and the J segment 2 bases; nucleotides outside the gene matches: 6. CDR3 in DNA: TGTGCCAGCAGTTTCCTAGCGGTGACTCAAGAGACCCAGTACTTC. Encoded protein: CASSFLAVTQETQYF.

In this sample, this clonotype turned up many times. The chain is built from TRBV28 and TRBJ2-7, with 11 bases fitting TRBD2. This CDR3 is 16 amino acids long. The trim removed 5 bases at V and 3 bases at J, leaving 9 bases unmatched. Germline V gene sequence: CDR1 MDHEN, CDR2 SYDVKM. This chain's CDR3 is CASSAQTSGSLYEQYF. The CDR3 bases are TGTGCCAGCAGTGCCCAAACTAGCGGGAGTCTCTACGAGCAGTACTTC.

This clonotype turned up a few times. The rearrangement links TRBV5-1 to TRBJ2-3, with 9 bases aligning to TRBD1. CDR1 SGHRS and CDR2 YFSETQ come from the germline V gene. The CDR3 runs to 14 residues. V shed 8 bases and J 3 bases; nucleotides not matched to a gene: 7. The CDR3 DNA reads TGCGCCAGTGGAACAGGGGGCAATACAGATACGCAGTATTTT. Protein sequence: CASGTGGNTDTQYF.

At least ten counts were recorded for this clonotype. The CDR3 region has the DNA TGTGCCACCAGTCAAGGGCTCGGCTATGGCTACACCTTC. Protein product: CATSQGLGYGYTF. The chain employs TRBV24-1 and TRBJ1-2, with D unclear. The CDR3 covers 13 residues. V was cut by 6 bases and J by 4 bases, with 11 bases left in between. The germline gives CDR1 KGHDR, CDR2 SFDVKD.

This clonotype was counted ten times or more. The V call is TRBV28, the J call TRBJ1-5; TRBD1 aligns across 8 bases. This CDR3 has 21 amino acids. After removal of 4 bases from V and 6 bases from J, the junction contained 26 bases not matched to a gene. Per germline, CDR1 MDHEN and CDR2 SYDVKM. The CDR3 spells CASSSPLGGRTGRVRGQPQHF. CDR3 DNA: TGTGCCAGCAGTTCCCCCCTCGGAGGACGGACAGGGAGGGTTCGAGGTCAGCCCCAGCATTTT.

This clonotype was detected many times. The J gene is TRBJ2-3, the V gene TRBV24-1, with D maybe TRBD1 (6 bases). The V and J ends lost 3 bases and 8 bases respectively, with 23 bases between them. From germline, CDR1 is KGHDR and CDR2 SFDVKD. This CDR3 has 17 amino acids. The chain's CDR3 is CATSDEDRDITRSTQYF. The CDR3 nucleotides read TGTGCCACCAGTGATGAGGACCGGGACATAACTCGGAGTACGCAGTATTTT.